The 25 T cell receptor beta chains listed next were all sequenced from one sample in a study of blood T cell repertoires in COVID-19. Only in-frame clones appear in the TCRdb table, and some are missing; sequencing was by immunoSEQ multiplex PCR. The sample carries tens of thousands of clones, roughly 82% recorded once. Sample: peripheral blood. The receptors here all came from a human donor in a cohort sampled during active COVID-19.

This CDR3 reads CAISDGLAGVREQYF. CDR3 DNA: TGTGCCATCAGTGACGGACTAGCGGGAGTACGTGAGCAGTACTTC. The chain recombines TRBV10-3 with TRBJ2-7; 13 nucleotides line up with TRBD2. Germline CDR1 ENHRY, CDR2 SYGVKD. Trimming at V came to 3 bases and at J to 7 bases, leaving 6 bases not matched to a gene. This CDR3 comprises 15 residues.

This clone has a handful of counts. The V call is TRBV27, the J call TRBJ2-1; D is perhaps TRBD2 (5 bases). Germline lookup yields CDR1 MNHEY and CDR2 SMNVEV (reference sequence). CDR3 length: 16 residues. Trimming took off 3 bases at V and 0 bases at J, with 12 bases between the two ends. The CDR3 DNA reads TGTGCCAGCAGTTTGGCCCCGGGGAGCTCCTACAATGAGCAGTTCTTC. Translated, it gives CASSLAPGSSYNEQFF.

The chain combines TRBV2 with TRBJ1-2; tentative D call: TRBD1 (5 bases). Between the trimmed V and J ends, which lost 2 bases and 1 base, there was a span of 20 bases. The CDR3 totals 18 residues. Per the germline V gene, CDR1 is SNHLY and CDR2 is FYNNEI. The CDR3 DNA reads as TGTGCCAGCAGTGAATTGGGGGAGGCGTGGGGTAGTAACTATGGCTACACCTTC. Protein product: CASSELGEAWGSNYGYTF.

In DNA, the CDR3 is TGTGCCAGCAGTTTGCAGGGCTCCTACAATGAGCAGTTCTTC. Protein: CASSLQGSYNEQFF. The chain combines TRBV27 with TRBJ2-1; D perhaps matches TRBD1 (5 bases). The CDR3 runs 14 residues. V lost 3 bases and J 0 bases, leaving 6 bases between the germline ends. The V gene's germline CDR1 is MNHEY and CDR2 SMNVEV (reference sequence).

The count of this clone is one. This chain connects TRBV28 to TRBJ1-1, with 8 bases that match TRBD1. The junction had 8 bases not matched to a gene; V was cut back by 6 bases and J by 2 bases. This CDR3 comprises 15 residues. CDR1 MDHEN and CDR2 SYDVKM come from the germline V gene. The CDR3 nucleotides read TGTGCCAGCAGCACGCCCGGACAGGGTAACACTGAAGCTTTCTTT. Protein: CASSTPGQGNTEAFF.

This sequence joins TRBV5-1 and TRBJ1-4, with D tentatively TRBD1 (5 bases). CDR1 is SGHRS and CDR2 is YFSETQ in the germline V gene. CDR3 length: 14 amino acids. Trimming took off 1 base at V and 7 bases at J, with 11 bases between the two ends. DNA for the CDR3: TGCGCCAGCAGCTTGACAGGTTTTAGTGAAAAACTGTTTTTT. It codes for CASSLTGFSEKLFF.

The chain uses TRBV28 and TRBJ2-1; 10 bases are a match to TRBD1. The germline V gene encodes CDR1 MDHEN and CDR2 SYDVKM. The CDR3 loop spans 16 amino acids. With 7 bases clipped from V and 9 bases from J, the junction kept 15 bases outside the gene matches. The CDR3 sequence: CASILSRDRGGFEQFF. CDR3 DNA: TGTGCCAGCATTCTTTCTCGGGACAGGGGAGGCTTTGAGCAGTTCTTC.

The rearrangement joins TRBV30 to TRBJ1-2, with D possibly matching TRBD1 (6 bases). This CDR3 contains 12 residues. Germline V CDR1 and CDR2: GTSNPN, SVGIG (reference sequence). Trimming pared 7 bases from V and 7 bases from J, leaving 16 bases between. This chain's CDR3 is CASRTGLVGYTF. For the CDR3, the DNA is TGTGCCTCGCGAACAGGGTTGGTTGGCTACACCTTC.

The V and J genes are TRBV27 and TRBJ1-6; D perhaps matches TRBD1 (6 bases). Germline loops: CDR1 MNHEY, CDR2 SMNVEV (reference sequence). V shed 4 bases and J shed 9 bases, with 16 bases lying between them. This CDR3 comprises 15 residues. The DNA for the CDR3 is TGTGCCAGCAGTTCGAGGGAGGGGGTTAGTTCACCCCTCCACTTT. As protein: CASSSREGVSSPLHF.

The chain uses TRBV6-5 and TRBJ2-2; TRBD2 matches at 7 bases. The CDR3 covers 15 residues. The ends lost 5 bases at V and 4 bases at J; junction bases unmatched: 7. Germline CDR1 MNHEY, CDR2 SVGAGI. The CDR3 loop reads CASSKWRETTGELFF. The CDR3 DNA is TGTGCCAGCAGTAAGTGGCGGGAGACCACCGGGGAGCTGTTTTTT.

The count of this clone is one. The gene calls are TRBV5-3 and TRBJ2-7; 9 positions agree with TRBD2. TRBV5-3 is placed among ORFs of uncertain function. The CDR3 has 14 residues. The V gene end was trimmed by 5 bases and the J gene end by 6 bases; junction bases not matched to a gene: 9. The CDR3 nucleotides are TGTGCCAGAAGGGCCGCTAGCGGGACTGTCGAGCAGTACTTC. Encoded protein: CARRAASGTVEQYF.

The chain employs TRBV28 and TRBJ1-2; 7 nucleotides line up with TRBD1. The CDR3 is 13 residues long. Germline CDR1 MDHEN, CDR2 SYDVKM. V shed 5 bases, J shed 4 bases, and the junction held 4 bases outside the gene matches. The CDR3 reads CASSKTGVYGYTF. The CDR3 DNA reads TGTGCCAGCAGTAAAACAGGGGTCTATGGCTACACCTTC.

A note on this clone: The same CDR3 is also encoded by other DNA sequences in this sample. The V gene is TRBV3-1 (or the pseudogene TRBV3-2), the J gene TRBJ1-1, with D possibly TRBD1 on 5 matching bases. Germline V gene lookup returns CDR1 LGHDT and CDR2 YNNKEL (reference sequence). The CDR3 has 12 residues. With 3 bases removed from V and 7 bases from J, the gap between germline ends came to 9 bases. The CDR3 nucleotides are TGTGCCAGCAGCCACGGAAGGGGTGAAGCTTTCTTT. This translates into CASSHGRGEAFF.

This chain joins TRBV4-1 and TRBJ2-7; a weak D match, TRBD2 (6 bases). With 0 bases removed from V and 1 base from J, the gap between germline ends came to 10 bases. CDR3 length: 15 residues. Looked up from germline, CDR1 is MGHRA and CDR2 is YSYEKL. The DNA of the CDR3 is TGCGCCAGCAGCCAAGATCTTCGGGGGTCCTACGAGCAGTACTTC. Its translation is CASSQDLRGSYEQYF.

Written as DNA, the CDR3 is TGTGCCCAATCAGGGCGTCACGCAGGAGATACGCAGTATTTT. Its protein product is CAQSGRHAGDTQYF. V gene TRBV10-3 combines with J gene TRBJ2-3, with D tentatively TRBD1 (5 bases). The ends were cut back, 11 bases at V and 5 bases at J, with 20 bases in the middle. Germline CDR1 reads ENHRY; CDR2 reads SYGVKD. The CDR3 contains 14 residues.

Here the CDR3 DNA reads TGTGCCAGCAGCCCGACAGGGGGCGGTCAGCCCCAGCATTTT. Translating it yields CASSPTGGGQPQHF. The V gene is TRBV7-9, the J gene TRBJ1-5; the match to TRBD1 covers 10 bases. Looked up from germline, CDR1 is SEHNR and CDR2 is FQNEAQ (reference sequence). The CDR3 has 14 residues. V was pared by 5 bases and J by 6 bases, with 4 bases of the junction left unmatched.

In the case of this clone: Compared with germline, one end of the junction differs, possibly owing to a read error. This CDR3 is CASSRGQGEKLFF. The CDR3, as DNA: TGTGCTAGCAGCCGCGGACAGGGTGAAAAACTGTTTTTT. This chain joins TRBV7-7 and TRBJ1-4, with 8 bases fitting TRBD1. In germline, CDR1 is SSHAT, CDR2 FNYEAQ (reference sequence). The CDR3 is 13 amino acids.

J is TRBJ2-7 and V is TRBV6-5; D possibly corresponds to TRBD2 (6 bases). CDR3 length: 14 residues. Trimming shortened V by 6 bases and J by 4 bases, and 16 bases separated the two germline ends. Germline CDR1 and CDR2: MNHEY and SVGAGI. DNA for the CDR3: TGTGCCAGCAGCCGCTACTGGGGGGAATACGAGCAGTACTTC. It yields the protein CASSRYWGEYEQYF.

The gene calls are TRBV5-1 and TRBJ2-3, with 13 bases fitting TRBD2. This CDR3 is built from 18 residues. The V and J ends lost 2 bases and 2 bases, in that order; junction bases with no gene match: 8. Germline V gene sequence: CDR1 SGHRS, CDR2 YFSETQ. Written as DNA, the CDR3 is TGCGCCAGCAGCTTAGGACTAGCGGGGGATACCTCCACAGATACGCAGTATTTT. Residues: CASSLGLAGDTSTDTQYF.

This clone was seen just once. The CDR3 is CASSRSGTNIQYF. As DNA, the CDR3 is TGTGCCAGCAGCCGTAGCGGTACAAACATTCAGTACTTC. V and J are TRBV3-1 (or the pseudogene TRBV3-2) and TRBJ2-4; possible D gene TRBD2, 6 bases. V gave up 4 bases and J gave up 6 bases, with 10 bases separating them. This CDR3 is 13 amino acids long. Germline V gene sequence: CDR1 LGHDT, CDR2 YNNKEL (reference sequence).

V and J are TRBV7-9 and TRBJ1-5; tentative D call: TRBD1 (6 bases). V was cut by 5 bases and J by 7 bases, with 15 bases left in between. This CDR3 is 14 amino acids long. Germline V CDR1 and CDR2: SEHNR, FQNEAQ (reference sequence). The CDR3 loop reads CASSPTGYRQPQHF. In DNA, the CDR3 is TGTGCCAGCAGCCCTACAGGGTATCGACAGCCCCAGCATTTT.

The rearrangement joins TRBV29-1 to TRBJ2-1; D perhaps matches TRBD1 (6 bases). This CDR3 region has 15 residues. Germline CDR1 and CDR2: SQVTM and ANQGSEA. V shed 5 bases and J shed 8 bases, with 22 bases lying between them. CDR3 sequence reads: CSVQGSATGTDEQFF. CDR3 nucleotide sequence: TGCAGCGTTCAAGGTAGCGCCACAGGGACGGATGAGCAGTTCTTC.

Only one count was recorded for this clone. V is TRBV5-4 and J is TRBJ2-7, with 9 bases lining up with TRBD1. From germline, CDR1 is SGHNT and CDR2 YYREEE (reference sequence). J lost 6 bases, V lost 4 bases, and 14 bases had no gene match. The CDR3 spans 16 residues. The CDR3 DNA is TGTGCCAGCAGCCCGAGGAGCCCGGGACAGGGCGGCGAGCAGTACTTC. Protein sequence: CASSPRSPGQGGEQYF.

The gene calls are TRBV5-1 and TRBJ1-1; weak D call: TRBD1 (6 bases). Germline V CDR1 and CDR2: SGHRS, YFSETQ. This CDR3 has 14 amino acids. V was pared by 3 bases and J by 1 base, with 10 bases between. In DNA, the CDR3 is TGCGCCAGCAGCTGGCGGACAGAGAACACTGAAGCTTTCTTT. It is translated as CASSWRTENTEAFF.

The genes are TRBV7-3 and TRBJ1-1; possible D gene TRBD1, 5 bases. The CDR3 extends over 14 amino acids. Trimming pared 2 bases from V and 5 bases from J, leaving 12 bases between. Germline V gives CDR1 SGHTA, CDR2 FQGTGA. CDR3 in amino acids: CASSLQGAGTEAFF. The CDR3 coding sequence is TGTGCCAGCAGCTTACAGGGTGCGGGGACTGAAGCTTTCTTT.